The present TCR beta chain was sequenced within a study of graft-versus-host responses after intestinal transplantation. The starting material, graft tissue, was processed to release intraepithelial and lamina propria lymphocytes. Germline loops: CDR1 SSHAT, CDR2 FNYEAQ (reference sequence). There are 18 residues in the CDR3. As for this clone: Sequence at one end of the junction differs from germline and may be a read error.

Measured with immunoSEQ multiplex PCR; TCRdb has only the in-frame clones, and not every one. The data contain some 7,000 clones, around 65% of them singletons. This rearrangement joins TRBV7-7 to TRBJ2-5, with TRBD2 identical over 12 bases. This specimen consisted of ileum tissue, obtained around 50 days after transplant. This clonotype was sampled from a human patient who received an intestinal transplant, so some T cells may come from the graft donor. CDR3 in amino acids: CASSLDGPSGGAQETQYF. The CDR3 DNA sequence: TGTGCTAGCAGCTTAGATGGCCCTAGCGGGGGGGCACAAGAGACCCAGTACTTC.